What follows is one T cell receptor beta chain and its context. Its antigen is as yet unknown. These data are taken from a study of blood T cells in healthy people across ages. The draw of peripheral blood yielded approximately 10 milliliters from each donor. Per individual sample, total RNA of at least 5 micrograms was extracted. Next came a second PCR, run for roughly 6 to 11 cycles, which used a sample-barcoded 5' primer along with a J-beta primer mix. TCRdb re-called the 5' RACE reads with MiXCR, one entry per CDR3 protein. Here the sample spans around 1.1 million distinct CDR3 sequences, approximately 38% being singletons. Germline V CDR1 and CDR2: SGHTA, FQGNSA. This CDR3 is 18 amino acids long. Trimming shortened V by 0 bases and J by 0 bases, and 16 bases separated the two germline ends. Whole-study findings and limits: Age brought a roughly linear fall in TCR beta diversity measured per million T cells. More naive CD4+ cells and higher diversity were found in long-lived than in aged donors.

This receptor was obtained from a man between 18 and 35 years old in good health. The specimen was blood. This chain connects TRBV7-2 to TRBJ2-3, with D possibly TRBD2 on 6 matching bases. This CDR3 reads CASSLAHITEGSTDTQYF. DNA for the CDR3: TGTGCCAGCAGCTTAGCGCATATAACGGAGGGAAGCACAGATACGCAGTATTTT.